These T cell receptor beta chains were read from a single sample in a study of blood T cell repertoires in COVID-19. The data were produced by immunoSEQ multiplex PCR, yet TCRdb's version contains in-frame clones alone and is incomplete. Of fewer than 150,000 clones listed, approximately 83% were seen once; the top ten hold around 8%. The sample consisted of peripheral blood. The receptor set was obtained from a human donor in a cohort sampled during active COVID-19. Both conserved end residues are part of each CDR3. D genes are given only for firm matches. For some rows the clone size is stated as once, few or many, or as a class when expanded; others skip it.

TRBJ1-1 . . TRBV20-1 CSATDWGLEAFF TGCAGTGCTACTGATTGGGGGCTTGAAGCTTTCTTT
TRBJ2-7 TRBD1 . TRBV18 CASSPDRGPSYEQYF TGTGCCAGCTCCCCCGACAGGGGGCCTTCCTACGAGCAGTACTTC
TRBJ1-2 TRBD1 . TRBV27 CASSLSITGERGYTF TGTGCCAGCAGTTTATCGATAACAGGGGAACGTGGCTACACCTTC
TRBJ1-2 . . TRBV2 CASSDGIYGYTF TGTGCCAGCAGTGACGGGATCTATGGCTACACCTTC
TRBJ1-3 . . TRBV7-5 CARSTQAPGALLGNTIYF TGTGCCAGAAGCACCCAAGCTCCTGGGGCATTACTTGGAAACACCATATATTTT
TRBJ2-5 TRBD2 . TRBV7-3 CASSPSGAQETQYF TGTGCCAGCAGCCCTAGCGGGGCGCAAGAGACCCAGTACTTC
TRBJ1-5 . . TRBV2 CASRGPSRQPQHF TGTGCCAGCAGAGGTCCCTCCAGGCAGCCCCAGCATTTT
TRBJ1-5 TRBD1 few TRBV19 CASSMGRQGAGSNQPQHF TGTGCCAGTAGTATGGGACGACAGGGGGCGGGTAGCAATCAGCCCCAGCATTTT
TRBJ2-3 TRBD2 . TRBV28 CASSSPTSRGDTQYF TGTGCCAGCAGTTCGCCGACTAGCCGTGGAGATACGCAGTATTTT
TRBJ2-2 TRBD1 . TRBV6-8 CASSATGVTGELFF TGTGCCAGCAGTGCGACAGGGGTAACCGGGGAGCTGTTTTTT
TRBJ2-2 TRBD1 once TRBV6-2/TRBV6-3 CASSSRFPGQGSGTGELFF TGTGCCAGCAGTTCCAGATTCCCGGGACAGGGCTCCGGGACCGGGGAGCTGTTTTTT
TRBJ2-3 TRBD1 . TRBV25-1 CASSGDRNTDTQYF TGTGCCAGCAGTGGGGACAGAAACACAGATACGCAGTATTTT
TRBJ1-2 TRBD1 . TRBV19 CASGTGYGYTF TGTGCCAGCGGGACAGGGTATGGCTACACCTTC
TRBJ2-7 . . TRBV6-5 CASSPKVTGSRYF TGTGCCAGCAGTCCCAAAGTTACAGGGTCCCGGTACTTC
TRBJ2-5 . . TRBV5-4 CASSSAGPQETQYF TGTGCCAGCAGCTCTGCAGGGCCACAAGAGACCCAGTACTTC
TRBJ2-5 TRBD1 . TRBV5-1 CASSYRTGQFETQYF TGCGCCAGCAGCTATAGGACAGGGCAGTTTGAGACCCAGTACTTC
TRBJ2-3 . . TRBV2 CASSIGLALRDTQYF TGTGCCAGCAGTATAGGACTGGCCTTGAGGGATACGCAGTATTTT